Listed below are T cell receptor beta chains from one sample, sequenced in a study of OX40 agonist ivuxolimab in advanced cancers. The data were produced by immunoSEQ multiplex PCR, yet TCRdb's version contains in-frame clones alone and is incomplete. The profile shows about 91,000 clones, roughly 85% of them singletons. The sample was CD4+ or CD8+ T cells sorted from blood, taken in a trial of the OX40 agonist ivuxolimab. These receptors were obtained from an adult with an advanced solid tumor such as melanoma, head and neck, liver or kidney cancer. CDR3s include the opening cysteine and the closing phenylalanine or tryptophan. D genes are given only for firm matches. The listing skips clone size in some rows; elsewhere it reads once, few, many or a size class.

d_gene	abundance	v_gene	j_gene	CDR3nt	CDR3aa
NA	NA	TRBV11-2	TRBJ1-6	TGTGCCAGCAGCTTATCGAATTCACCCCTCCACTTT	CASSLSNSPLHF
TRBD2	NA	TRBV5-6	TRBJ2-3	TGTGCCAGCAGCTCCTCTGTCGGGAGGGCCACAGATACGCAGTATTTT	CASSSSVGRATDTQYF
NA	once	TRBV21-1	TRBJ2-1	NA	CASSKVGGGSYNEQFF
NA	NA	TRBV18	TRBJ1-6	TGTGCCAGCTCGCCCTCCGACAGTAATTCACCCCTCCACTTT	CASSPSDSNSPLHF
TRBD2	few	TRBV14	TRBJ2-5	TGTGCCAGCAGCCGAAGACTAGCTTTCCAAGAGACCCAGTACTTC	CASSRRLAFQETQYF
NA	NA	TRBV19	TRBJ2-3	TGTGCCAGTAGTATCTGGGCCCAACCAGATACGCAGTATTTT	CASSIWAQPDTQYF
NA	NA	TRBV5-6	TRBJ2-7	TGTGCCAGCAGCTCGCGGGACACCTCGTACGAGCAGTACTTC	CASSSRDTSYEQYF
TRBD2	NA	TRBV5-1	TRBJ2-7	TGCGCCGGCACTCAGGAGCGGGAGGGCTCCGAGCAGTACTTC	CAGTQEREGSEQYF
TRBD1	NA	TRBV28	TRBJ1-4	TGTGCCAGCCAGGGGGCGGCTAATGAAAAACTGTTTTTT	CASQGAANEKLFF
NA	NA	TRBV21-1	TRBJ2-1	TGTGCCAGCAGCAGCCGGGACAGGGAGCCCTACAATGAGCAGTTCTTC	CASSSRDREPYNEQFF
NA	NA	TRBV12-5	TRBJ2-7	TGTGCTAGTGGTTTAAGCGGTCCCTCCTACGAGCAGTACTTC	CASGLSGPSYEQYF
NA	NA	TRBV6-6	TRBJ1-4	TGTGCCAGCAGTTACACCGCAACTAATGAAAAACTGTTTTTT	CASSYTATNEKLFF
NA	NA	TRBV27	TRBJ1-1	TGTGCCAGCAGTTCCCGGCCTAGTGAAGCTTTCTTT	CASSSRPSEAFF
NA	NA	TRBV6-1	TRBJ2-5	TGTGCCAGCAGTGAACTAGCGGAGACCCAGTACTTC	CASSELAETQYF
TRBD1	once	TRBV11-2	TRBJ1-4	TGTGCCAGCAGCCCCGGGCAGGGGGCTGAAAAACTGTTTTTT	CASSPGQGAEKLFF
NA	NA	TRBV4-1	TRBJ2-5	TGCGCCAGCAGCCAAGAGGGGCGTGCTCTCCAAGAGACCCAGTACTTC	CASSQEGRALQETQYF
NA	NA	TRBV4-1	TRBJ1-2	TGCGCCAGCAGCCAGGACATAACCCCAAGCTATGGCTACACCTTC	CASSQDITPSYGYTF
NA	NA	TRBV5-4	TRBJ1-6	TGTGCCAGCAGCTTGGAGGCTACTGCTAGCGAGGTCCACTTT	CASSLEATASEVHF
TRBD2	NA	TRBV19	TRBJ2-5	TGTGCCAGTAGCACGGGACTAGCGGGCCAAGAGACCCAGTACTTC	CASSTGLAGQETQYF
TRBD1	NA	TRBV6-5	TRBJ1-2	TGTGCCAGCAGTCCAACAGGGGTGGGGTATGGCTACACCTTC	CASSPTGVGYGYTF
NA	NA	TRBV28	TRBJ2-7	TGTGCCAGCCTCCGGAGGGGACAAAGGGACGAGCAGTACTTC	CASLRRGQRDEQYF